A selection of T cell receptor beta chains follows, all from one sample in a study of neurological immune-mediated disorders. One entry per CDR3 protein results from TCRdb running MiXCR on the 5' RACE reads. The repertoire has approximately 74,000 distinct CDR3 sequences, around 5.2% of them found once; the top ten carry less than 7.5%. Specimen: PBMCs. The receptors were sampled from a young man with multiple sclerosis. Both conserved end residues are part of each CDR3. D genes are given only for firm matches. A row's size may be missing; if present it is once, few, many or a size class.

len,d_gene,v_gene,abundance,j_gene,CDR3nt,CDR3aa
14,.,TRBV12-3/TRBV12-4,many,TRBJ1-5,TGTGCCAGCAGGTCCGGGGGTCGTAATCAGCCCCAGCATTTT,CASRSGGRNQPQHF
13,.,TRBV5-1,many,TRBJ2-7,TGCGCCAGCAGCTTGGACAGCTTCTACGAGCAGTACTTC,CASSLDSFYEQYF
17,TRBD1,TRBV9,many,TRBJ2-4,TGTGCCAGCAGCCCTAGGGCGGACAGGGGAGCCAAAAACATTCAGTACTTC,CASSPRADRGAKNIQYF
16,.,TRBV7-8,many,TRBJ2-3,TGTGCCAGCAGCCACCGGCGGCTGGCAGACCCCCAAGGGCAGTATTTT,CASSHRRLADPQGQYF
15,.,TRBV10-3,many,TRBJ2-2,TGTGCCATCAGTGAAGGTGGGGCGGACACCGGGGAGCTGTTTTTT,CAISEGGADTGELFF
14,.,TRBV6-2/TRBV6-3,many,TRBJ2-7,TGTGCCAGCAGCCTCTTACAGGGATTGCGCGAGCAGTACTTC,CASSLLQGLREQYF
12,.,TRBV4-1,many,TRBJ2-3,TGCGCCAGCAGCCACATAAGGGATACGCAGTATTTT,CASSHIRDTQYF
14,.,TRBV7-2,many,TRBJ2-7,TGTGCCAGCAGCCGGGACCGCGGGTCCTACGAGCAGTACTTC,CASSRDRGSYEQYF
17,.,TRBV11-3,many,TRBJ2-1,TGTGCCAGCAGCCTGACGACAGGCCCCTTCTCCTACAATGAGCAGTTCTTC,CASSLTTGPFSYNEQFF
15,TRBD2,TRBV7-3,many,TRBJ2-7,TGTGCCAGCAGCTTGAGCGGGAGCCTTACCTACGAGCAGTACTTC,CASSLSGSLTYEQYF
15,.,TRBV5-5,many,TRBJ1-5,TGTGCCAGCAGCTTGGCCAAAGGGGGTAATCAGCCCCAGAATTTT,CASSLAKGGNQPQNF
14,TRBD2,TRBV7-2,few,TRBJ2-7,TGTGCCAGCAGCTTAGTTAGCGGGACTACCGAGCAGTACTTC,CASSLVSGTTEQYF
17,.,TRBV15,many,TRBJ2-4,TGTGCCACCAGCAGAGATAGGGGGGGGTCGGCCAAAAACATTCAGTACTTC,CATSRDRGGSAKNIQYF
15,TRBD2,TRBV5-1,many,TRBJ2-3,TGCGCCAGCAGCTTGGTGCGGCTAGCGGCAGATACGCAGTATTTT,CASSLVRLAADTQYF
15,.,TRBV5-1,many,TRBJ2-2,TGCGCCAGCAGCTTGGCGGGGGCCGACACCGGGGAGCTGTTTTTT,CASSLAGADTGELFF
11,.,TRBV21-1,many,TRBJ2-3,TGTGCCAGCAGCAAACTCAGTACGCAGTATTTT,CASSKLSTQYF
14,.,TRBV20-1,many,TRBJ2-7,TGCAGTGCTAGAGGAAGACAGGACTCCTACGAGCAGTACTTC,CSARGRQDSYEQYF
15,.,TRBV24-1,many,TRBJ2-3,TGTGCCACCAGTGATGATAACGGATCCACAGATACGCAGTATTTT,CATSDDNGSTDTQYF
14,TRBD1,TRBV11-2,many,TRBJ2-4,TGTGCCAGCAGTCTTACAGGGGGCCTTGGCATTCAGTACTTC,CASSLTGGLGIQYF
13,.,TRBV6-1,.,TRBJ2-7,TGTGCCAGCAGCGAGCAAATGGATTACGAGCAGTACTTC,CASSEQMDYEQYF
13,TRBD1,TRBV20-1,many,TRBJ2-1,TGCAGTGCTCGGGACAGGGCTGACAATGAGCAGTTCTTC,CSARDRADNEQFF
13,.,TRBV7-7,many,TRBJ1-1,TGTGCCAGCAGCTTAGGGCCGACAGCCGAAGCTTTCTTT,CASSLGPTAEAFF
17,.,TRBV10-3,many,TRBJ2-1,TGTGCCATCAGTGAACTAGGGACAAACAGCTCCTACAATGAGCAGTTCTTC,CAISELGTNSSYNEQFF
13,.,TRBV24-1,many,TRBJ2-3,TGTGCCACCATGGGCGGGAGCACAGATACGCAGTATTTT,CATMGGSTDTQYF
15,TRBD2,TRBV5-1,many,TRBJ2-7,TGCGCCAGCAGATTCACCGGGACTAGCGGGGACGAGCAGTACTTC,CASRFTGTSGDEQYF
12,.,TRBV20-1,many,TRBJ1-5,TGCAGTGCCGCGGGAATCAATCAGCCCCAGCATTTT,CSAAGINQPQHF
15,.,TRBV6-1,.,TRBJ1-2,TGTGCCAGCAGTGAAGCGTGGACTACGACTTATGGCTACACCTTC,CASSEAWTTTYGYTF
14,.,TRBV12-3/TRBV12-4,many,TRBJ1-2,TGTGCCAGCAGTTTAGATGGGAATAACTATGGCTACACCTTC,CASSLDGNNYGYTF
13,.,TRBV5-5,.,TRBJ1-2,TGTGCCAGCAGCTTCCGGCCGGCGGATGGCTACACCTTC,CASSFRPADGYTF
13,.,TRBV5-1,many,TRBJ2-7,TGCGCCAGCAGCCCGGGGGTATCCTACGAGCAGTACTTC,CASSPGVSYEQYF
14,TRBD1,TRBV5-6,many,TRBJ1-6,TGTGCCAGCAGCTCGACAGGGGCGAGTTCACCCCTCCACTTT,CASSSTGASSPLHF
14,TRBD1,TRBV28,many,TRBJ1-2,TGTGCCAGCGCCCCCGGACAGGGAGAAAATGGCTACACCTTC,CASAPGQGENGYTF
11,.,TRBV29-1,many,TRBJ1-1,TGCAGCGTTGGAGGGGTCACTGAAGCTTTCTTT,CSVGGVTEAFF
15,TRBD2,TRBV20-1,many,TRBJ2-5,TGCAGTGCTAGAGATCCTACTAGCGGGGGGGAGACCCAGTACTTC,CSARDPTSGGETQYF
13,.,TRBV20-1,many,TRBJ2-3,TGCAGTGCTAGAGTTGCCAGGGTAAATACGCAGTATTTT,CSARVARVNTQYF
15,.,TRBV7-2,many,TRBJ2-3,TGTGCCAGCAGCTTAAGTCCAGAATACACAGATACGCAGTATTTT,CASSLSPEYTDTQYF
13,.,TRBV20-1,many,TRBJ2-7,TGCAGTGCTACGAACCTAGGGTCCTACGAGCAGTACTTC,CSATNLGSYEQYF
15,TRBD2,TRBV30,many,TRBJ2-7,TGTGCCTGGGAACAGGTAGCGGGACTTACCTACGAGCAGTACTTC,CAWEQVAGLTYEQYF
14,TRBD2,TRBV7-3,many,TRBJ2-1,TGTGCCAGCAGCTCTAGCGGAGCCTACAATGAGCAGTTCTTC,CASSSSGAYNEQFF
12,TRBD1,TRBV7-2,many,TRBJ1-2,TGTGCCAGCAGCCCGCAGGGGGGAGGCTACACCTTC,CASSPQGGGYTF
14,.,TRBV7-3,many,TRBJ2-5,TGTGCCAGCAGCTCGACTAGTCGGGGGGAGACCCAGTACTTC,CASSSTSRGETQYF
12,.,TRBV20-1,many,TRBJ2-1,TGCAGTCCTAAGGGCGCATACAATGAGCAGTTCTTC,CSPKGAYNEQFF
11,TRBD1,TRBV5-1,many,TRBJ1-1,TGCGCCAGCGGGGAGCAGGGGGCGCATTTCTTT,CASGEQGAHFF
15,.,TRBV7-9,many,TRBJ1-4,TGTGCCAGCAGCTTCCAAGGGGGGCGAGATGAAAAACTGTTTTTT,CASSFQGGRDEKLFF
11,.,TRBV20-1,many,TRBJ2-7,TGCAGTGCTAGAGTCGGATACGAGCAGTACTTC,CSARVGYEQYF
16,.,TRBV5-1,many,TRBJ2-7,TGCGCCAGCAGCTCCTCTCCCGAGACAGGAGTCTACGAGCAGTACTTC,CASSSSPETGVYEQYF
12,.,TRBV10-3,many,TRBJ1-2,TGTGCCATCAGGGGGAATAACTATGGCTACACCTTC,CAIRGNNYGYTF
14,.,TRBV11-2,many,TRBJ2-7,TGTGCCAGCAGCCCTCGGACAGAAAGCTACGAGCAGTACTTC,CASSPRTESYEQYF
13,.,TRBV7-2,.,TRBJ2-1,TGTGCCAGCAGCTTATCCGGTGGGAGAGAGCAGTTCTTC,CASSLSGGREQFF
15,.,TRBV3-1,many,TRBJ2-7,TGTGCCAGCAGCTTAAGAGGCGGGTCCTCCTACGAGCAGTACTTC,CASSLRGGSSYEQYF
14,.,TRBV12-3/TRBV12-4,many,TRBJ2-2,TGTGCCAGCAGTTTAAGCCCCCACACCGGGGAGCTGTTTTTT,CASSLSPHTGELFF
20,TRBD2,TRBV7-9,many,TRBJ2-2,TGTGCCAGCAGCCCCCTCCGGGGTAGCGGGAGGGCCGCGAACACCGGGGAGCTGTTTTTT,CASSPLRGSGRAANTGELFF
12,.,TRBV29-1,few,TRBJ2-7,TGCAGCGTTGCCGGGGCCGAGCAAGAGCAGTACTTC,CSVAGAEQEQYF
13,.,TRBV6-5,many,TRBJ1-1,TGTGCCAGCAGTTACGATGACGGCGCTGAAGCTTTCTTT,CASSYDDGAEAFF
15,TRBD2,TRBV5-1,many,TRBJ2-1,TGCGCCAGCAGCTCAGGGACTAGCGGGCTAGATGAGCAGTTCTTC,CASSSGTSGLDEQFF
16,.,TRBV5-5,many,TRBJ1-1,TGTGCCAGCAGCCACAGCAGGGGACACCAGAACACTGAAGCTTTCTTT,CASSHSRGHQNTEAFF
15,.,TRBV9,many,TRBJ2-1,TGTGCCAGCAGCGTAGGTGGGGGCGACTACAATGAGCAGTTCTTC,CASSVGGGDYNEQFF
12,.,TRBV20-1,many,TRBJ1-2,TGCAGTGCTAGACCGGAGAACTATGGCTACACCTTC,CSARPENYGYTF
14,.,TRBV2,many,TRBJ2-7,TGTGCCAGCAGTTCCCCCGGGGCAACCTACGAGCAGTACTTC,CASSSPGATYEQYF